This T cell receptor (beta chain) was recovered during a study of cytomegalovirus exposure and HLA in healthy donors. Findings and caveats of the study: Solely CMV serostatus was available to characterize immune exposure. In a later analysis, an Asian-associated ancestry cluster reportedly showed fewer N-insertions than the approximately 620-donor mean. Presence/absence analyses treated sequencing depth as roughly uniform across donors. Some 150 TCR beta chains were listed as cytomegalovirus-associated.

Vbeta (60) and Jbeta (13) primers were used in the PCR. The protocol was immunoSEQ multiplex PCR, while the TCRdb copy is restricted to in-frame clones and leaves out a portion. Found here are about 130,000 clones, under 85% of them singletons; the top ten hold roughly 6%. Trimming stripped 0 bases from V and 5 bases from J, with 21 bases between. This CDR3 is built from 17 residues. Germline CDR1 is SQVTM and CDR2 is ANQGSEA. Regarding this clone: Antigen: not known.

The material sequenced was PBMCs. This TCR derives from a woman aged 45-65 years in good health and CMV-seropositive. The rearrangement links TRBV29-1 to TRBJ2-3, with D perhaps matching TRBD2 (7 bases). The CDR3 nucleotides read TGCAGCGTTGAAGATCAGTTGAAGTCGGGGGGCAGAGATACGCAGTATTTT. It codes for CSVEDQLKSGGRDTQYF.